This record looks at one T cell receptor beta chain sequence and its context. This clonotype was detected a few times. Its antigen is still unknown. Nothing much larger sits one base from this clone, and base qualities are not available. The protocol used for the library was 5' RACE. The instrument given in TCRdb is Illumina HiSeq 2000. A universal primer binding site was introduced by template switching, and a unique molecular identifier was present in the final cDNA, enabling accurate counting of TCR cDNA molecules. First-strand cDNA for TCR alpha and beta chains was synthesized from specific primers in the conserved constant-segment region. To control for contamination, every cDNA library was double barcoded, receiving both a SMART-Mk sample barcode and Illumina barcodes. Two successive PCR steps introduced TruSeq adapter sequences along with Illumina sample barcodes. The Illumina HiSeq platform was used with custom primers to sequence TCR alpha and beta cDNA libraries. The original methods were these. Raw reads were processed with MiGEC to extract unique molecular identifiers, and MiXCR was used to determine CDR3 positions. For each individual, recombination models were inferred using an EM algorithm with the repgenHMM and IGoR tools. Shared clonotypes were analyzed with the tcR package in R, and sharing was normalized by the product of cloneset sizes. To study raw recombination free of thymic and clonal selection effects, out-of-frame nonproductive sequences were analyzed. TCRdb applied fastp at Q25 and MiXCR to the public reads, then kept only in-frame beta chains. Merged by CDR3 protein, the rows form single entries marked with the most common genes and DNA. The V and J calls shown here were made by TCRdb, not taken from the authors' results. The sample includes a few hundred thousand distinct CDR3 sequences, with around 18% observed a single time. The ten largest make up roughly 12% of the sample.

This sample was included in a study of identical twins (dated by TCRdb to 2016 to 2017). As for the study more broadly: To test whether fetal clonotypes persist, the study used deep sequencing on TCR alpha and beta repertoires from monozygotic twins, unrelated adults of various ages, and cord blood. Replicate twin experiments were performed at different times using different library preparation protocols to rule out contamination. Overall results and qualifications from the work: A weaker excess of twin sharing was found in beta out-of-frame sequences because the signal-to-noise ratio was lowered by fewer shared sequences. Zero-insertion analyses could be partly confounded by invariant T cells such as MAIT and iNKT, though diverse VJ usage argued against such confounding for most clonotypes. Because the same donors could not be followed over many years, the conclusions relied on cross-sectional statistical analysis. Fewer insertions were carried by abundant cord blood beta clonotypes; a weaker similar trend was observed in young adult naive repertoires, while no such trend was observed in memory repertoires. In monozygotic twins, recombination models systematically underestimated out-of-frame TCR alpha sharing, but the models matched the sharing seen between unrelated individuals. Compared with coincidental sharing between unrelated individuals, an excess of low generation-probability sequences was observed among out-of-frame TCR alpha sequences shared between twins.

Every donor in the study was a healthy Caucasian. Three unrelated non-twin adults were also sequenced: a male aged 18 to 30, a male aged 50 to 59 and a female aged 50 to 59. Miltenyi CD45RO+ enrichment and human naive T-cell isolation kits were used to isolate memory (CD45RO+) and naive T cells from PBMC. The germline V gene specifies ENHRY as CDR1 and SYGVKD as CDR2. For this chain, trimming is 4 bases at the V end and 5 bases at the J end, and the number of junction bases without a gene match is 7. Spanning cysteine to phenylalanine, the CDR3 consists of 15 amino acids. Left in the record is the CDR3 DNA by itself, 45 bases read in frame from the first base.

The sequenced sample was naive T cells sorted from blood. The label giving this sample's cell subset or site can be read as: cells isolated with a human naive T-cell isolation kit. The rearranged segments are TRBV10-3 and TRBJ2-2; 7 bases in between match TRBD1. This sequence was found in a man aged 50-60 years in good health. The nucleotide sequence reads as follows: TGTGCCATCAGTGCTGAGGGGGCGATGACCGGGGAGCTGTTTTTT. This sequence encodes CAISAEGAMTGELFF.